Listed below are T cell receptor beta chains from one sample, sequenced in a study of T-cell memory formation after mild COVID-19. In TCRdb, the 5' RACE reads were re-called with MiXCR into one record per CDR3 protein. Here the sample spans over 300,000 distinct CDR3 sequences, 20% to 25% being singletons. The sequencing input was PBMCs or a T cell subset sorted from them (not recorded which). The source is a man younger than 35 who had mild COVID-19 (a few samples of this study predate the infection). Cell type and time point are not known. Both conserved end residues are part of each CDR3. The D gene is left open where the match is weak. Where a row states a size, it is once, few, many or the class of an expanded clone; other rows omit it.

size: NA
J: TRBJ2-2
V: TRBV9
D: NA
CDR3: CASSANAGNTGELFF
DNA: TGTGCCAGCAGCGCTAACGCGGGGAACACCGGGGAGCTGTTTTTT

size: NA
J: TRBJ2-1
V: TRBV11-2
D: TRBD1
CDR3: CASSPLDREQFF
DNA: TGTGCCAGCAGCCCCTTGGACAGGGAGCAGTTCTTC

size: NA
J: TRBJ1-2
V: TRBV6-5
D: NA
CDR3: CASSYSSHNYGYTF
DNA: TGTGCCAGCAGTTACTCGTCACACAACTATGGCTACACCTTC

size: NA
J: TRBJ2-3
V: TRBV5-4
D: NA
CDR3: CASSLGLSTTDTQYF
DNA: TGTGCCAGCAGCTTGGGACTCTCTACCACAGATACGCAGTATTTT

size: few
J: TRBJ1-2
V: TRBV5-1
D: NA
CDR3: CASSLPDTIGVYTF
DNA: TGCGCCAGCAGCTTGCCGGACACCATCGGCGTATACACCTTC

size: NA
J: TRBJ2-3
V: TRBV7-2
D: TRBD2
CDR3: CASSFRGGRSDTQYF
DNA: TGTGCCAGCAGCTTCCGGGGGGGCAGGTCAGATACGCAGTATTTT

size: few
J: TRBJ1-3
V: TRBV6-5
D: NA
CDR3: CASSYSVSVGNTIYF
DNA: TGTGCCAGCAGTTATTCAGTCTCTGTGGGAAACACCATATATTTT

size: NA
J: TRBJ1-2
V: TRBV12-3/TRBV12-4
D: NA
CDR3: CASIGQSRGYTF
DNA: TGTGCCAGCATCGGACAGTCCCGTGGCTACACCTTC

size: NA
J: TRBJ2-1
V: TRBV5-5
D: NA
CDR3: CASSWRLVGEQFF
DNA: TGTGCCAGCAGCTGGAGACTAGTTGGTGAGCAGTTCTTC

size: few
J: TRBJ2-1
V: TRBV19
D: TRBD2
CDR3: CASSIYLAGDYNEQFF
DNA: TGTGCCAGTTCGATCTACTTAGCGGGGGACTACAATGAGCAGTTCTTC

size: NA
J: TRBJ1-1
V: TRBV19
D: NA
CDR3: CASISTETNTEAFF
DNA: TGTGCCAGTATTAGCACCGAGACGAACACTGAAGCTTTCTTT

size: NA
J: TRBJ2-2
V: TRBV5-4
D: TRBD1
CDR3: CASTGPGTGSNTGELFF
DNA: TGTGCCAGCACTGGCCCCGGGACAGGAAGTAACACCGGGGAGCTGTTTTTT

size: few
J: TRBJ1-4
V: TRBV7-9
D: NA
CDR3: CASSQAQVNEKLFF
DNA: TGTGCCAGCAGCCAGGCACAGGTGAATGAAAAACTGTTTTTT

size: NA
J: TRBJ1-1
V: TRBV3-1
D: NA
CDR3: CASSQDAGDTEAFF
DNA: TGTGCCAGCAGCCAAGATGCAGGGGACACTGAAGCTTTCTTT

size: few
J: TRBJ2-7
V: TRBV20-1
D: NA
CDR3: CSARDTGGLYEQYF
DNA: TGCAGTGCTAGAGATACTGGCGGGCTATACGAGCAGTACTTC

size: NA
J: TRBJ1-5
V: TRBV6-5
D: NA
CDR3: CASSGTFNQPQHF
DNA: TGTGCCAGCAGCGGGACATTCAATCAGCCCCAGCATTTT

size: few
J: TRBJ1-6
V: TRBV5-1
D: TRBD1
CDR3: CASSQGQGVSPLHF
DNA: TGCGCCAGCAGCCAAGGACAGGGGGTTTCACCCCTCCACTTT

size: NA
J: TRBJ2-3
V: TRBV5-1
D: NA
CDR3: CASGDTRTDTQYF
DNA: TGCGCCAGCGGAGACACCCGCACAGATACGCAGTATTTT

size: NA
J: TRBJ2-3
V: TRBV12-3/TRBV12-4
D: TRBD1
CDR3: CASRGTGLKDTQYF
DNA: TGTGCCAGCAGGGGGACAGGGTTAAAAGATACGCAGTATTTT

size: NA
J: TRBJ1-1
V: TRBV5-4
D: TRBD1
CDR3: CASSLPDRGRTEAFF
DNA: TGTGCCAGCAGCTTGCCAGACAGGGGGCGAACTGAAGCTTTCTTT

size: few
J: TRBJ2-7
V: TRBV29-1
D: NA
CDR3: CSVFDRDSYEQYF
DNA: TGCAGCGTGTTCGACAGAGACTCCTACGAGCAGTACTTC

size: NA
J: TRBJ1-3
V: TRBV18
D: TRBD1
CDR3: CASSPTTGISGNTIYF
DNA: TGTGCCAGCTCACCGACGACAGGGATTTCTGGAAACACCATATATTTT

size: few
J: TRBJ1-5
V: TRBV20-1
D: NA
CDR3: CSAKDRGQPQHF
DNA: TGCAGCGCCAAGGACAGAGGACAGCCCCAGCATTTT

size: NA
J: TRBJ2-5
V: TRBV7-2
D: NA
CDR3: CASSARVAETQYF
DNA: TGTGCCAGCAGCGCCAGGGTTGCGGAGACCCAGTACTTC

size: many
J: TRBJ2-1
V: TRBV20-1
D: TRBD2
CDR3: CSARDPSGAYNEQFF
DNA: TGCAGTGCTAGAGATCCCAGCGGGGCGTACAATGAGCAGTTCTTC

size: NA
J: TRBJ2-3
V: TRBV20-1
D: NA
CDR3: CSARGQGPTDTQYF
DNA: TGCAGTGCTAGAGGTCAGGGACCGACAGATACGCAGTATTTT

size: NA
J: TRBJ2-3
V: TRBV2
D: NA
CDR3: CASSGGLRATQYF
DNA: TGTGCCAGCAGTGGTGGATTGAGGGCTACGCAGTATTTT